This T cell receptor beta chain was recorded in a study of blood T cell repertoires in COVID-19. Study at large: Both acute and convalescent COVID-19 samples were obtained from the United States, Italy and Spain.

Seattle participants joined during active infection and were tracked over time. Assay: immunoSEQ multiplex PCR; the TCRdb copy retains only in-frame clones and omits some. The sample shows 120,000 to 150,000 clones, 80% to 90% of them seen only once. This CDR3 is 14 amino acids long. V was clipped by 1 base and J by 2 bases; unmatched bases: 2. CDR1 WSHSY and CDR2 SAAADI come from the germline V gene. Sample: peripheral blood. The V gene is TRBV10-2, the J gene TRBJ2-7; 7 nucleotides match TRBD2. This receptor was obtained from a man aged 18 to 30 with COVID-19, enrolled during active disease. This chain's CDR3 is CASSEWGGAYEQYF. CDR3 nucleotide sequence: TGCGCCAGCAGTGAGTGGGGGGGGGCCTACGAGCAGTACTTC.